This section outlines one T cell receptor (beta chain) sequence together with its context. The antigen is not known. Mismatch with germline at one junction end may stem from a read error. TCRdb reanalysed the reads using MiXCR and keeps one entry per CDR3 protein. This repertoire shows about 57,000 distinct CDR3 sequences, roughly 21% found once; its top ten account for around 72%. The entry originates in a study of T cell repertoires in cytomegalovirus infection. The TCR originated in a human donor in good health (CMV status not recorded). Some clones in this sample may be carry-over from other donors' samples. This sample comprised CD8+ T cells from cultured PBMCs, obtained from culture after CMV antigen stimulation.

The chain's CDR3 is CSARAPDRDNKQFF. CDR3 coding DNA: TGCAGTGCTAGAGCCCCGGACAGGGACAATAAGCAGTTCTTC. The chain carries TRBV20-1 and TRBJ2-1; TRBD1 agrees at 8 bases. Germline V gene data show CDR1 as DFQATT and CDR2 as SNEGSKA (reference sequence). This CDR3 contains 14 residues.